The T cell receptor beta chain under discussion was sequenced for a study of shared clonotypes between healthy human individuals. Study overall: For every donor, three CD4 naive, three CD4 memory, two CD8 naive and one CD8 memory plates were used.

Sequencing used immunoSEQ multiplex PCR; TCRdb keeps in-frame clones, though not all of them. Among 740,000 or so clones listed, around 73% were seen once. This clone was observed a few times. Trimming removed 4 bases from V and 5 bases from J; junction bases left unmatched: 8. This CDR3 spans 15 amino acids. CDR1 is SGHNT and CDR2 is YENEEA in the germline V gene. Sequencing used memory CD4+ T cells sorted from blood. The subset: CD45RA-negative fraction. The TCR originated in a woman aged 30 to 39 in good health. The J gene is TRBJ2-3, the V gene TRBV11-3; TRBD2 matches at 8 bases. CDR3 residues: CASSSGGTEKDTQYF. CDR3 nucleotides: TGTGCCAGCAGCTCGGGGGGGACCGAGAAAGATACGCAGTATTTT. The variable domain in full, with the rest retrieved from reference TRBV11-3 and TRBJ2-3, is EAGVVQSPRYKIIEKKQPVAFWCNPISGHNTLYWYLQNLGQGPELLIRYENEEAVDDSQLPKDRFSAERLKGVDSTLKIQPAELGDSAVYLCASSSGGTEKDTQYFGPGTRLTVL.